Presented here are 29 T cell receptor beta chains from one specimen sequenced in a study of T cells in localized non-small cell lung cancer. This table comes from immunoSEQ multiplex PCR, and its TCRdb copy is limited to in-frame clones, with some not included. The data contain approximately 4,700 clones, 30% of them seen just once; the ten biggest clones take up 6.5% to 9%. Here the sequenced sample was lung tumor tissue, taken before any cancer treatment. The receptors originated from a male donor aged 60 or over with stage I lung adenocarcinoma.

This chain joins TRBV30 and TRBJ1-1; possible D gene TRBD1, 6 bases. Germline CDR1 is GTSNPN and CDR2 is SVGIG (reference sequence). The CDR3 is 13 residues long. The germline V and J ends were trimmed by 6 bases and 1 base, with 12 bases remaining between them. The CDR3 loop is CACKLTGNTEAFF. Written as DNA, the CDR3 is TGTGCCTGCAAACTGACAGGGAACACTGAAGCTTTCTTT.

This chain connects TRBV19 to TRBJ2-1, with D unclear. CDR1 LNHDA and CDR2 SQIVND come from the germline V gene (reference sequence). The CDR3 sequence is 12 residues long. V shed 1 base and J shed 6 bases, with 4 bases lying between them. CDR3 nucleotide sequence: TGTGCCAGTAGTATAGTGGGCAATGAGCAGTTCTTC. Translated, it gives CASSIVGNEQFF.

This sequence joins TRBV19 and TRBJ2-7, with a weak D call TRBD1 (6 bases). Trimming shortened V by 5 bases and J by 3 bases, and 14 bases separated the two germline ends. The CDR3 consists of 14 residues. Germline CDR1 reads LNHDA; CDR2 reads SQIVND (reference sequence). The CDR3 DNA is TGTGCCAGTAGTCCCCCGGACAGATACTACGAGCAGTACTTC. Its protein is CASSPPDRYYEQYF.

This clone has more than one count but fewer than ten. The rearrangement uses TRBV11-1 and TRBJ2-1; D is unresolved. The CDR3 runs 14 residues. Germline CDR1 is SGHAT and CDR2 is FQDESV (reference sequence). V was trimmed by 5 bases and J by 1 base, leaving 9 bases between them. The CDR3 reads CASSQIRSYNEQFF. The DNA for the CDR3 is TGTGCCAGCAGCCAAATCCGGTCCTACAATGAGCAGTTCTTC.

This chain connects TRBV5-1 to TRBJ2-7; D might be TRBD1 or TRBD2, each matching 5 bases. This CDR3 region has 14 residues. V shed 4 bases and J shed 2 bases, with 13 bases lying between them. CDR1 is SGHRS and CDR2 is YFSETQ in the germline V gene. CDR3 DNA sequence: TGCGCCAGCAGCAGCTCGGGACGGACCTACGAGCAGTACTTC. This encodes CASSSSGRTYEQYF.

The chain is built from TRBV18 and TRBJ1-2; the D gene is possibly TRBD1 (5 bases). V gave up 1 base and J gave up 6 bases, with 9 bases separating them. Germline V gene data show CDR1 as KGHSH and CDR2 as LQKENI. The CDR3 totals 13 residues. The CDR3 reads CASSPRGEDGYTF. CDR3 DNA: TGTGCCAGCTCACCACGGGGGGAGGATGGCTACACCTTC.

V is TRBV19 and J is TRBJ2-7, with 11 nucleotides matching TRBD1. The ends lost 3 bases at V and 3 bases at J; junction bases unmatched: 7. Germline lookup yields CDR1 LNHDA and CDR2 SQIVND (reference sequence). The CDR3 contains 16 residues. The CDR3 sequence: CASSILPGQGDYEQYF. CDR3 in DNA: TGTGCCAGTAGTATCCTGCCGGGACAGGGGGACTACGAGCAGTACTTC.

This CDR3 reads CASSTGQGSEKLFF. In nucleotides, the CDR3 is TGCGCCAGCAGCACCGGACAAGGTAGTGAAAAACTGTTTTTT. The chain employs TRBV5-1 and TRBJ1-4, with D perhaps matching TRBD1 (5 bases). V was cut by 4 bases and J by 7 bases, with 14 bases left in between. The CDR3 runs 14 residues. Germline assignment: CDR1 SGHRS and CDR2 YFSETQ.

This chain uses TRBV12-5 with TRBJ2-1; D remains ambiguous. Germline loops: CDR1 LGHNT, CDR2 FRNRAP. V was trimmed by 6 bases and J by 0 bases, leaving 6 bases between them. This CDR3 has 13 residues. The CDR3 DNA reads TGTGCTAGTGGCCAGAGCTCCTACAATGAGCAGTTCTTC. It encodes CASGQSSYNEQFF.

This clone was counted between two and nine times. This chain joins TRBV11-3 and TRBJ1-2; 7 bases are a match to TRBD1. Germline values: CDR1 SGHNT, CDR2 YENEEA. The CDR3 loop spans 14 amino acids. Trimming removed 5 bases from V and 5 bases from J; junction bases left unmatched: 8. CDR3 loop: CASSPPETGYGYTF. In DNA form, the CDR3 reads TGTGCCAGCAGCCCCCCCGAGACAGGGTATGGCTACACCTTC.

By its share, this clone is medium-sized. CDR3 in amino acids: CASSLTGTGTNEQFF. DNA of the CDR3: TGTGCCAGCAGCCTTACCGGGACAGGGACCAATGAGCAGTTCTTC. The rearrangement joins TRBV11-3 to TRBJ2-1; 9 positions agree with TRBD1. Germline V gene lookup returns CDR1 SGHNT and CDR2 YENEEA. Trimming at V came to 5 bases and at J to 6 bases, leaving 8 bases not matched to a gene. This CDR3 region has 15 residues. Combining the CDR3 with reference TRBV11-3 and TRBJ2-1 gives the whole variable domain EAGVVQSPRYKIIEKKQPVAFWCNPISGHNTLYWYLQNLGQGPELLIRYENEEAVDDSQLPKDRFSAERLKGVDSTLKIQPAELGDSAVYLCASSLTGTGTNEQFFGPGTRLTVL.

The V call is TRBV5-1, the J call TRBJ2-1; D gene unclear. Per germline, CDR1 SGHRS and CDR2 YFSETQ. V dropped 5 bases and J dropped 7 bases, with 22 bases sitting between them. There are 16 residues in the CDR3. This chain's CDR3 is CASRVQLNPSGNEQFF. The CDR3 nucleotides are TGCGCCAGCAGGGTCCAGCTGAACCCCTCCGGAAATGAGCAGTTCTTC.

The J gene is TRBJ2-7, the V gene TRBV25-1, with TRBD2 as a possible D gene (5 bases). The germline V gene has CDR1 MGHDK and CDR2 SYGVNS. Deletions cut 0 bases from V and 0 bases from J, with 12 bases between. This CDR3 contains 16 residues. The CDR3 DNA sequence: TGTGCCAGCAGTGAATATGTCCGGGGTACCTCCTACGAGCAGTACTTC. Protein: CASSEYVRGTSYEQYF.

The chain carries TRBV30 and TRBJ2-7; 7 positions agree with TRBD1. Germline lookup yields CDR1 GTSNPN and CDR2 SVGIG (reference sequence). Losses at the gene ends were 4 bases for V and 7 bases for J; bases not matched to a gene: 4. CDR3 size: 11 residues. The CDR3 coding sequence is TGTGCCTGGACGACAGGGATTGAGCAGTACTTC. It specifies CAWTTGIEQYF.

J is TRBJ2-5 and V is TRBV9; TRBD1 matches 7 bases. The germline gives CDR1 SGDLS, CDR2 YYNGEE. The CDR3 covers 15 residues. Germline trimming cut 5 bases from V and 3 bases from J; bases unmatched to any gene: 10. The CDR3 region is CASRSGTAPKETQYF. CDR3 in DNA: TGTGCCAGCAGATCCGGGACAGCGCCTAAAGAGACCCAGTACTTC.

This clone came up a few times. The chain carries TRBV11-3 and TRBJ1-1, with TRBD1 as a possible D gene (5 bases). Looked up from germline, CDR1 is SGHNT and CDR2 is YENEEA. The V end lost 3 bases, the J end lost 2 bases, and 10 bases lay between the germline ends. CDR3 size: 14 residues. The chain's CDR3 is CASSLRGENTEAFF. CDR3 in DNA: TGTGCCAGCAGCTTGAGAGGGGAAAACACTGAAGCTTTCTTT.

This clone has just a few counts. The rearrangement links TRBV9 to TRBJ2-2; the D gene is possibly TRBD1 (6 bases). Germline values: CDR1 SGDLS, CDR2 YYNGEE. The CDR3 totals 13 residues. The V gene lost 7 bases and the J gene lost 4 bases, with 11 bases spanning the gap. CDR3 nucleotide sequence: TGTGCCAGCCATCAGGGGTTCACCGGGGAGCTGTTTTTT. Translating it yields CASHQGFTGELFF. The complete variable domain, with remaining parts taken from reference TRBV9 and TRBJ2-2, reads DSGVTQTPKHLITATGQRVTLRCSPRSGDLSVYWYQQSLDQGLQFLIQYYNGEERAKGNILERFSAQQFPDLHSELNLSSLELGDSALYFCASHQGFTGELFFGEGSRLTVL.

This clone was counted between two and nine times. The chain has TRBV19 and TRBJ1-1, with D possibly being TRBD1 (5 bases). Germline assignment: CDR1 LNHDA and CDR2 SQIVND (reference sequence). The CDR3 covers 13 residues. V gave up 5 bases and J gave up 4 bases, with 11 bases separating them. This CDR3 reads CASSLTGGTEAFF. CDR3 DNA sequence: TGTGCCAGTAGTCTAACAGGTGGCACTGAAGCTTTCTTT.

This clone has just a few counts. The chain uses TRBV19 and TRBJ1-4, with D unresolved. This CDR3 spans 14 amino acids. CDR1 is LNHDA and CDR2 is SQIVND in the germline V gene (reference sequence). The V end was cut by 5 bases, the J end by 2 bases, with 9 bases between. CDR3 in DNA: TGTGCCAGTAGTTCCTCGGACACTAATGAAAAACTGTTTTTT. This encodes CASSSSDTNEKLFF.

The chain couples TRBV9 to TRBJ2-3, with D possibly matching TRBD2 (5 bases). The CDR3 covers 15 residues. Germline CDR1 is SGDLS and CDR2 is YYNGEE. Deletions cut 1 base from V and 4 bases from J, with 13 bases between. In DNA form, the CDR3 reads TGTGCCAGCAGCGTATTCGCGGGTTACTCAGATACGCAGTATTTT. It encodes CASSVFAGYSDTQYF.

The chain joins TRBV29-1 to TRBJ2-1; 12 positions match TRBD1. With V trimmed by 6 bases and J by 14 bases, 11 bases remained unmatched. This CDR3 region has 13 residues. CDR1 is SQVTM, CDR2 ANQGSEA, per germline. The CDR3, as DNA: TGCAGCGTAAACCGGGGACAGGGGGCTGGGGAGTTCTTC. Protein sequence: CSVNRGQGAGEFF.

The rearrangement links TRBV30 to TRBJ1-1; TRBD1 might be the D (6 bases). With 0 bases removed from V and 4 bases from J, the gap between germline ends came to 9 bases. Germline V CDR1 and CDR2: GTSNPN, SVGIG (reference sequence). This CDR3 has 13 amino acids. The CDR3 loop reads CAWSVGAGTEAFF. CDR3 DNA: TGTGCCTGGAGTGTGGGGGCAGGCACTGAAGCTTTCTTT. Complete variable domain (other parts from reference TRBV30 and TRBJ1-1): SQTIHQWPATLVQPVGSPLSLECTVEGTSNPNLYWYRQAAGRGLQLLFYSVGIGQISSEVPQNLSASRPQDRQFILSSKKLLLSDSGFYLCAWSVGAGTEAFFGQGTRLTVV.

There are a few counts of this clone. J is TRBJ1-1 and V is TRBV19; possibly TRBD1 for D (5 bases). Per the germline V gene, CDR1 is LNHDA and CDR2 is SQIVND (reference sequence). V was trimmed by 5 bases and J by 1 base, leaving 20 bases between them. The CDR3 is made up of 17 amino acids. The CDR3 protein is CASSPRGEGTSNTEAFF. Here the CDR3 DNA reads TGTGCCAGTAGTCCCCGCGGGGAGGGGACTTCGAACACTGAAGCTTTCTTT.

This chain joins TRBV5-1 and TRBJ1-1; D perhaps matches TRBD1 (6 bases). This CDR3 spans 14 amino acids. Germline V CDR1 and CDR2: SGHRS, YFSETQ. V lost 4 bases to trimming and J lost 3 bases, with 13 bases between them. The CDR3 region has the DNA TGCGCCAGCAGCCGACAGGCGGTGGACACTGAAGCTTTCTTT. The encoded protein is CASSRQAVDTEAFF.

This clone was detected only a few times. The chain employs TRBV5-1 and TRBJ1-5; D not resolved. This CDR3 region has 15 residues. Germline CDR1 and CDR2: SGHRS and YFSETQ. The V and J ends lost 4 bases and 2 bases respectively, with 13 bases between them. The CDR3 region has the DNA TGCGCCAGCAGCATGGCGCCCGGCGGCAATCAGCCCCAGCATTTT. This codes for CASSMAPGGNQPQHF.

Points on this clone: The identical CDR3 is also encoded by other nucleotide sequences in the sample. The rearrangement links TRBV15 to TRBJ1-5; D not resolved. The CDR3 consists of 15 residues. Germline CDR1 reads LNHNV; CDR2 reads YYDKDF (reference sequence). Trimming took off 1 base at V and 5 bases at J, with 12 bases between the two ends. The chain's CDR3 is CATSRAADSDQPQHF. The CDR3 DNA sequence: TGTGCCACCAGCAGAGCAGCCGACTCCGATCAGCCCCAGCATTTT.

This clone has more than one count but fewer than ten. The chain recombines TRBV11-3 with TRBJ1-3; D uncertain. Trimming took 6 bases from V and 4 from J, leaving 13 bases between them. The V gene's germline CDR1 is SGHNT and CDR2 YENEEA. The CDR3 totals 14 residues. This chain's CDR3 is CASSSAAGGNTIYF. CDR3 DNA sequence: TGTGCCAGCAGTAGTGCGGCGGGGGGAAACACCATATATTTT.

The CDR3 sequence: CASSKLAGENTGELFF. The CDR3 DNA reads as TGCGCCAGCAGCAAACTAGCGGGGGAAAACACCGGGGAGCTGTTTTTT. V and J are TRBV5-1 and TRBJ2-2, with 11 nucleotides matching TRBD2. From germline, CDR1 is SGHRS and CDR2 YFSETQ. Unmatched junction bases numbered 4, after V lost 4 bases and J lost 2 bases. This CDR3 is 16 amino acids long.

The chain employs TRBV19 and TRBJ1-6; tentative D call: TRBD1 (5 bases). Looked up from germline, CDR1 is LNHDA and CDR2 is SQIVND (reference sequence). The CDR3 contains 14 residues. V dropped 5 bases and J dropped 10 bases, with 15 bases sitting between them. The CDR3 DNA sequence: TGTGCCAGTAGTGGGGGAGGAAGTGGATCACCCCTCCACTTT. As protein: CASSGGGSGSPLHF.